One and the same sample provided the 26 T cell receptor beta chains below, sequenced in a study of beta chain features in type 1 diabetes. Sequencing targeted expressed TCRB transcripts, as all isolated RNA had been reverse transcribed. The method was immunoSEQ multiplex PCR; TCRdb's version includes in-frame clones alone and lacks a portion of them. The table records under 900,000 clones, roughly a sixth of them present only once. The sequenced sample was naive CD4+ T cells from blood. The receptors originated from a woman aged 18-35 years in good health.

The sample holds one count of this clone. The chain couples TRBV11-1 to TRBJ1-5; 9 nucleotides align to TRBD1. CDR1 SGHAT and CDR2 FQDESV come from the germline V gene (reference sequence). The CDR3 has 13 residues. Germline trimming cut 5 bases from V and 7 bases from J; bases unmatched to any gene: 3. Here the CDR3 DNA reads TGTGCCAGCAGCCAAACAGGGGGCCAGCCCCAGCATTTT. Translated, it gives CASSQTGGQPQHF.

The rearrangement joins TRBV11-2 to TRBJ2-1, with D perhaps matching TRBD1 (6 bases). Trimming left V 3 bases short and J 4 bases short, with 13 bases between. The CDR3 runs to 15 residues. Germline V CDR1 and CDR2: SGHAT, FQNNGV. The DNA for the CDR3 is TGTGCCAGCAGCTTCCAGGGGCCGGTATACAATGAGCAGTTCTTC. Its protein is CASSFQGPVYNEQFF.

The chain couples TRBV19 to TRBJ2-1; tentatively, D is TRBD2 (6 bases). V was pared by 5 bases and J by 4 bases, with 18 bases between. Germline V CDR1 and CDR2: LNHDA, SQIVND (reference sequence). This CDR3 contains 16 residues. This chain's CDR3 is CASSRTGSRRYNEQFF. CDR3 in DNA: TGTGCCAGTAGTCGAACCGGGAGTCGGAGGTACAATGAGCAGTTCTTC.

This clone has just a few counts. The chain is built from TRBV7-3 and TRBJ2-7; the match to TRBD1 covers 9 bases. The J segment lost 3 bases and the V segment lost 5 bases, leaving 8 bases of the junction unmatched. The CDR3 spans 15 residues. The V gene's germline CDR1 is SGHTA and CDR2 FQGTGA. The CDR3 coding sequence is TGTGCCAGCAGCCATGGACAGGGGAAGAACTACGAGCAGTACTTC. As protein: CASSHGQGKNYEQYF.

The rearrangement uses TRBV6-6 and TRBJ2-7; tentatively, D is TRBD1 (5 bases). The ends were cut back, 4 bases at V and 0 bases at J, with 10 bases in the middle. In germline, CDR1 is MNHNY, CDR2 SVGAGI (reference sequence). The CDR3 length is 14 residues. Written as DNA, the CDR3 is TGTGCCAGCAGTTGGACAAGAAACTCCTACGAGCAGTACTTC. Its translation: CASSWTRNSYEQYF.

The chain joins TRBV6-5 to TRBJ2-7; D not certain. Germline V gene sequence: CDR1 MNHEY, CDR2 SVGAGI. The CDR3 has 12 amino acids. Trimming stripped 10 bases from V and 2 bases from J, with 12 bases between. DNA of the CDR3: TGTGCCATCAGCTCTGACACCTACGAGCAGTACTTC. It encodes CAISSDTYEQYF.

This clone was found a few times. The rearrangement joins TRBV19 to TRBJ2-7; weak D call: TRBD2 (5 bases). This CDR3 contains 18 residues. Germline V gene data show CDR1 as LNHDA and CDR2 as SQIVND (reference sequence). V gave up 3 bases and J gave up 3 bases, with 24 bases separating them. The CDR3 reads CASSIEARGGLPHYEQYF. As DNA, the CDR3 is TGTGCCAGTAGTATCGAGGCTAGAGGAGGACTTCCTCACTACGAGCAGTACTTC.

In this sample, this clone turned up a few times. The V gene is TRBV28, the J gene TRBJ1-2; D gene ambiguous. Germline-derived CDR1 and CDR2 are MDHEN and SYDVKM. CDR3 length equals 17 residues. With 2 bases removed from V and 0 bases from J, the gap between germline ends came to 16 bases. The chain's CDR3 is CASSLALVKITNYGYTF. The CDR3 DNA follows: TGTGCCAGCAGTTTAGCCCTAGTCAAGATTACTAACTATGGCTACACCTTC.

This clone has only a few counts. The rearrangement joins TRBV25-1 to TRBJ2-1; D is tentatively TRBD1 or TRBD2 (5 bases each). Germline CDR1 MGHDK, CDR2 SYGVNS. Trimming took off 3 bases at V and 15 bases at J, with 9 bases between the two ends. The CDR3 consists of 10 residues. In nucleotides, the CDR3 is TGTGCCAGCAGTGAGTGGGGGTGGTTCTTC. Residues: CASSEWGWFF.

This chain uses TRBV6-1 with TRBJ2-3; D is ambiguous. The CDR3 length is 15 residues. The V gene lost 6 bases and the J gene lost 1 base, with 14 bases spanning the gap. The germline gives CDR1 MNHNS, CDR2 SASEGT. In DNA form, the CDR3 reads TGTGCCAGCAGACGGTCTGTCCCCCGCACAGATACGCAGTATTTT. Amino acids: CASRRSVPRTDTQYF.

This clone has just a few counts. One end of the junction does not line up with germline, which may come from a read error. The identical CDR3 is also encoded by other nucleotide sequences in the sample. The chain uses TRBV6-5 and TRBJ2-6; TRBD2 might be the D (6 bases). Germline-derived CDR1 and CDR2 are MNHEY and SVGAGI. There are 14 residues in the CDR3. CDR3 loop: CASHGTPGANVLTF. The CDR3 DNA is TGTGCCAGCCACGGGACTCCTGGGGCCAACGTCCTGACCTTC.

A few counts support this clone. The CDR3 protein is CASSFTAEGAKNIQYF. CDR3 nucleotides: TGTGCCAGCAGCTTCACAGCAGAAGGCGCCAAAAACATTCAGTACTTC. J is TRBJ2-4 and V is TRBV5-6; no reliable D call. This CDR3 has 16 residues. CDR1 is SGHDT and CDR2 is YYEEEE in the germline V gene. V dropped 2 bases and J dropped 1 base, with 13 bases sitting between them.

The chain couples TRBV6-5 to TRBJ2-3; the match to TRBD1 covers 9 bases. V shed 6 bases, J shed 5 bases, and the junction held 6 bases outside the gene matches. The length of the CDR3 is 14 residues. The germline CDR1 and CDR2 sequences are MNHEY and SVGAGI. The CDR3 sequence: CASSPGTGQDTQYF. The CDR3 DNA sequence: TGTGCCAGCAGCCCCGGGACAGGGCAAGATACGCAGTATTTT.

V gene TRBV15 combines with J gene TRBJ2-7; 9 bases are a match to TRBD2. The CDR3 has 16 residues. The J segment lost 3 bases and the V segment lost 0 bases, leaving 6 bases of the junction unmatched. Germline values: CDR1 LNHNV, CDR2 YYDKDF (reference sequence). CDR3 nucleotides: TGTGCCACCAGCAGAGATAGCGGGAGCGGTAGCTACGAGCAGTACTTC. This codes for CATSRDSGSGSYEQYF.

V is TRBV9 and J is TRBJ1-1; tentatively, D is TRBD1 (5 bases). The V gene's germline CDR1 is SGDLS and CDR2 YYNGEE. The CDR3 is made up of 14 amino acids. With 4 bases removed from V and 1 base from J, the gap between germline ends came to 11 bases. DNA of the CDR3: TGTGCCAGCAGCCCTGTCACAGGGAACACTGAAGCTTTCTTT. It translates to CASSPVTGNTEAFF.

This clone was detected only a few times. The V gene is TRBV6-5, the J gene TRBJ1-1; TRBD1 might be the D (5 bases). The germline gives CDR1 MNHEY, CDR2 SVGAGI. The CDR3 is 14 residues long. The ends were cut back, 7 bases at V and 0 bases at J, with 12 bases in the middle. The chain's CDR3 is CASTPGVVNTEAFF. In DNA form, the CDR3 reads TGTGCCAGCACTCCGGGGGTCGTGAACACTGAAGCTTTCTTT.

This clone has more than one count but fewer than ten. The V gene is TRBV2, the J gene TRBJ2-5; a possible D gene is TRBD1 (5 bases). The length of the CDR3 is 14 residues. Trimming removed 7 bases from V and 1 base from J, with 13 bases in between. Germline lookup yields CDR1 SNHLY and CDR2 FYNNEI. CDR3 bases: TGTGCCAGCAATGTTTACAGGATCCAAGAGACCCAGTACTTC. This codes for CASNVYRIQETQYF.

This clone was picked up a small number of times. The chain has TRBV9 and TRBJ2-1; TRBD2 aligns across 11 bases. The CDR3 has 15 amino acids. Germline CDR1 and CDR2: SGDLS and YYNGEE. Trimming cost V 4 bases and J 5 bases; bases outside gene matches: 5. CDR3 residues: CASSSSSGGNNEQFF. DNA for the CDR3: TGTGCCAGCAGCTCATCTAGCGGGGGGAACAATGAGCAGTTCTTC.

The chain is built from TRBV9 and TRBJ2-1; 7 bases line up with TRBD1. The germline V gene encodes CDR1 SGDLS and CDR2 YYNGEE. The CDR3 is 18 amino acids. J gave up 7 bases and V 3 bases, and 19 bases lay outside the gene matches. The CDR3 DNA sequence: TGTGCCAGCAGCGGGGGGCCGTTCTTGGGGACAGTTTATAATGAGCAGTTCTTC. Amino acid sequence: CASSGGPFLGTVYNEQFF.

CDR3 amino acids: CASSFDRGASGNTIYF. The CDR3 DNA is TGTGCCAGCAGTTTTGACAGGGGCGCTTCTGGAAACACCATATATTTT. V gene TRBV5-4 combines with J gene TRBJ1-3, with 8 positions matching TRBD1. This CDR3 spans 16 amino acids. Per germline, CDR1 SGHNT and CDR2 YYREEE (reference sequence). The ends lost 5 bases at V and 1 base at J; junction bases unmatched: 8.

The genes are TRBV18 and TRBJ2-1, with 13 positions matching TRBD2. Germline V gene data show CDR1 as KGHSH and CDR2 as LQKENI. The CDR3 runs to 16 residues. The J segment lost 9 bases and the V segment lost 3 bases, leaving 8 bases of the junction unmatched. In nucleotides, the CDR3 is TGTGCCAGCTCACCGACTTTCGGGACTAGCGGGATTGAGCAGTTCTTC. This gives the protein CASSPTFGTSGIEQFF.

The chain carries TRBV6-6 and TRBJ1-2; TRBD1 matches at 8 bases. V dropped 4 bases and J dropped 6; count of bases not matched to a gene: 4. The germline gives CDR1 MNHNY, CDR2 SVGAGI (reference sequence). The CDR3 has 13 residues. The CDR3 region has the DNA TGTGCCAGCAGTTTCGGACAGGGTAATGGCTACACCTTC. Protein product: CASSFGQGNGYTF.

The chain couples TRBV7-6 to TRBJ2-1, with 9 bases identical to TRBD2. The ends lost 5 bases at V and 7 bases at J; junction bases unmatched: 9. Germline values: CDR1 SGHVS, CDR2 FNYEAQ. This CDR3 comprises 15 residues. The CDR3 DNA reads TGTGCCAGCAGCGTATTTAGCGGGAGTCGGAATGAGCAGTTCTTC. Protein sequence: CASSVFSGSRNEQFF.

This clone was counted a few times. The gene calls are TRBV28 and TRBJ1-1; D is perhaps TRBD1 (5 bases). CDR1 and CDR2 from the germline V gene are MDHEN and SYDVKM. The CDR3 has 13 residues. V lost 5 bases and J 1 base, leaving 8 bases between the germline ends. CDR3 loop: CASSRQWNTEAFF. The CDR3 DNA follows: TGTGCCAGCAGTAGACAGTGGAACACTGAAGCTTTCTTT.

CDR3 sequence: CASSLGTGLNQPQHF. CDR3 bases: TGTGCCAGTAGCCTTGGGACAGGCCTCAATCAGCCCCAGCATTTT. The chain carries TRBV19 and TRBJ1-5; 8 bases are shared with TRBD1. The V gene end was trimmed by 6 bases and the J gene end by 3 bases; junction bases not matched to a gene: 7. The CDR3 length is 15 residues. The germline CDR1 and CDR2 sequences are LNHDA and SQIVND (reference sequence).

This clone was observed a few times. V is TRBV11-2 and J is TRBJ2-3; a weak D match, TRBD1 (5 bases). V gave up 7 bases and J gave up 2 bases, with 7 bases separating them. CDR1 is SGHAT and CDR2 is FQNNGV in the germline V gene. The CDR3 length is 12 residues. DNA of the CDR3: TGTGCCAGCAATGGGGCCACAGATACGCAGTATTTT. This sequence encodes CASNGATDTQYF. The full variable domain, its missing parts supplied by reference TRBV11-2 and TRBJ2-3, is EAGVAQSPRYKIIEKRQSVAFWCNPISGHATLYWYQQILGQGPKLLIQFQNNGVVDDSQLPKDRFSAERLKGVDSTLKIQPAKLEDSAVYLCASNGATDTQYFGPGTRLTVL.